Reported below is one TCR beta chain. Its antigen is unidentified. Primers for the PCR totalled 60 Vbeta and 13 Jbeta. Sequenced by immunoSEQ multiplex PCR; TCRdb stores in-frame clones only, minus some. The sample gives fewer than 95,000 clones, 65% to 80% of which show up once; over 3% is in the top ten. The data originate from a study of cytomegalovirus exposure and HLA in healthy donors. Study findings and constraints: Cytomegalovirus association was assigned to around 150 TCR beta chains. Presence/absence analyses rested on an assumption that sequencing depth was roughly uniform across donors. The HLA-A and HLA-B alleles of most subjects were reportedly predicted accurately from TCR beta sequences.

Sequencing was done on a sample of PBMCs. This TCR was recovered from a middle-aged man in good health and CMV-seronegative.

Here the CDR3 reads CASSGSTGQNSPLHF. CDR3 nucleotides: TGTGCCAGCAGCGGTTCTACGGGACAGAATTCACCCCTCCACTTT. This rearrangement joins TRBV5-4 to TRBJ1-6; 7 bases match TRBD1. From germline, CDR1 is SGHNT and CDR2 YYREEE (reference sequence). The V and J ends lost 4 bases and 7 bases, in that order; junction bases with no gene match: 8. There are 15 residues in the CDR3.